This passage covers 25 T cell receptor beta chains from one sample sequenced in a study of shared clonotypes between healthy human individuals. Clones were sequenced by immunoSEQ multiplex PCR, and TCRdb holds only the in-frame ones, with some missing. The table records approximately 440,000 clones, 75% to 80% of them present only once. Sequencing was performed on PBMCs. All receptors derive from a middle-aged woman in good health. Some clones in this sample may be carry-over from other donors' samples.

This rearrangement joins TRBV20-1 to TRBJ1-6, with a tentative D call TRBD1 (6 bases). Per germline, CDR1 DFQATT and CDR2 SNEGSKA (reference sequence). This CDR3 has 10 residues. Trimming stripped 3 bases from V and 16 bases from J, with 10 bases between. CDR3 protein: CSASGGQLHF. CDR3 in DNA: TGCAGTGCTAGTGGGGGGCAACTCCACTTT.

As regards this clone: At one end the junction does not follow the germline gene, possibly because of a read error. V and J are TRBV7-2 and TRBJ1-2, with no clear D. CDR1 and CDR2 (germline): SGHTA, FQGNSA. The CDR3 is 14 amino acids. CDR3: CASSLYGPRKGCTF. CDR3 nucleotide sequence: TGTGCCAGCAGCTTATATGGGCCGAGGAAGGGCTGCACCTTC. The full variable domain, rest sourced from reference TRBV7-2 and TRBJ1-2, is GAGVSQSPSNKVTEKGKDVELRCDPISGHTALYWYRQSLGQGLEFLIYFQGNSAPDKSGLPSDRFSAERTGGSVSTLTIQRTQQEDSAVYLCASSLYGPRKGCTFGSGTRLTVV.

Concerning this clone: A junction boundary mismatches the germline segment, possibly from a read error. J is TRBJ1-2 and V is TRBV29-1, with 8 bases lining up with TRBD1. CDR1 SQVTM and CDR2 ANQGSEA come from the germline V gene. The CDR3 loop spans 11 amino acids. In DNA form, the CDR3 reads TGCAGCGTTTTGCAGGGGGCCTCGAGATACTTC. This sequence encodes CSVLQGASRYF.

CDR3 in amino acids: CASAPVRGLSYNEQFF. The CDR3 nucleotides are TGTGCCAGCGCCCCCGTGAGGGGCCTTTCCTACAATGAGCAGTTCTTC. This chain joins TRBV9 and TRBJ2-1, with D perhaps TRBD1 or TRBD2 (5 bases each). Germline V gene lookup returns CDR1 SGDLS and CDR2 YYNGEE. Trimming cost V 7 bases and J 1 base, with 18 bases left between them. The CDR3 runs to 16 residues.

The chain recombines TRBV20-1 with TRBJ2-7; tentative D call: TRBD1 (5 bases). There are 11 residues in the CDR3. In germline, CDR1 is DFQATT, CDR2 SNEGSKA (reference sequence). V dropped 5 bases and J dropped 2 bases, with 7 bases sitting between them. The CDR3 protein is CSAPQAYEQYF. CDR3 bases: TGCAGTGCTCCACAGGCCTACGAGCAGTACTTC.

This clone appeared once. The chain has TRBV19 and TRBJ1-1; perhaps TRBD1 as D (5 bases). Trimming left V 10 bases short and J 7 bases short, with 22 bases between. The germline CDR1 and CDR2 sequences are LNHDA and SQIVND (reference sequence). This CDR3 is 14 amino acids long. DNA for the CDR3: TGTGCCACCAGGGACCGCAAATCATCAGATGAAGCTTTCTTT. This gives the protein CATRDRKSSDEAFF.

This sequence joins TRBV6-4 and TRBJ2-7; the D gene is possibly TRBD2 (7 bases). CDR1 and CDR2 (germline): MRHNA, SNTAGT. This CDR3 is 17 amino acids long. Trimming stripped 0 bases from V and 5 bases from J, with 20 bases between. As DNA, the CDR3 is TGTGCCAGCAGTGACTCAGGCCGGGGGGCTGTGGGGGACGAGCAGTACTTC. It specifies CASSDSGRGAVGDEQYF.

V and J are TRBV6-5 and TRBJ2-7; possible D gene TRBD1, 6 bases. The CDR3 covers 14 residues. CDR1 is MNHEY and CDR2 is SVGAGI in the germline V gene. Trimming cost V 6 bases and J 2 bases, with 14 bases left between them. The CDR3 nucleotides read TGTGCCAGCAGCCGGGACACCGCTCCCTACGAGCAGTACTTC. This codes for CASSRDTAPYEQYF.

The J gene is TRBJ2-2, the V gene TRBV4-3; weak D call: TRBD2 (6 bases). The germline V gene encodes CDR1 LGHNA and CDR2 YSLEER. This CDR3 contains 15 residues. Trimming shortened V by 0 bases and J by 7 bases, and 12 bases separated the two germline ends. The CDR3 DNA follows: TGCGCCAGCAGCCAAGACCGGGAGATTAACGGGGAGCTGTTTTTT. Amino acid sequence: CASSQDREINGELFF.

The chain uses TRBV7-2 and TRBJ2-7, with a weak D call TRBD1 (6 bases). Between the trimmed V and J ends, which lost 3 bases and 2 bases, there was a span of 11 bases. Germline V gene lookup returns CDR1 SGHTA and CDR2 FQGNSA. This CDR3 has 14 residues. DNA for the CDR3: TGTGCCAGCAGCTTCACTACAGGGACCTACGAGCAGTACTTC. It specifies CASSFTTGTYEQYF.

Comments on this clone: This is likely an artifact of a read error, given a far larger clone one base away. The sample contains more than one DNA sequence encoding this CDR3. The chain uses TRBV15 and TRBJ2-7; TRBD2 aligns across 7 bases. The CDR3 runs 20 residues. Germline-derived CDR1 and CDR2 are LNHNV and YYDKDF (reference sequence). CDR3 in DNA: TGTGCCACCAGCAGAGACAGGGATTGGGGAGCGGGACCACATCGGTACGAGCAGCACTTC. This codes for CATSRDRDWGAGPHRYEQHF.

The chain links TRBV28 to TRBJ2-7; 7 nucleotides match TRBD1. The CDR3 has 14 amino acids. The V segment lost 6 bases and the J segment 0 bases; nucleotides outside the gene matches: 5. Germline CDR1 MDHEN, CDR2 SYDVKM. In nucleotides, the CDR3 is TGTGCCAGCAGCCAACAGGGGCCCTCCTACGAGCAGTACTTC. It codes for CASSQQGPSYEQYF.

V and J are TRBV30 and TRBJ2-4, with TRBD2 as a possible D gene (5 bases). With 2 bases removed from V and 3 bases from J, the gap between germline ends came to 11 bases. CDR3 length: 14 amino acids. Germline CDR1 is GTSNPN and CDR2 is SVGIG (reference sequence). CDR3 region: CAWSFISGKNIQYF. DNA of the CDR3: TGTGCCTGGAGTTTTATCAGCGGCAAAAACATTCAGTACTTC. The whole variable domain, filled in from reference TRBV30 and TRBJ2-4, reads SQTIHQWPATLVQPVGSPLSLECTVEGTSNPNLYWYRQAAGRGLQLLFYSVGIGQISSEVPQNLSASRPQDRQFILSSKKLLLSDSGFYLCAWSFISGKNIQYFGAGTRLSVL.

This sequence joins TRBV9 and TRBJ2-5; possibly TRBD1 for D (6 bases). With 4 bases removed from V and 5 bases from J, the gap between germline ends came to 18 bases. Germline V gene sequence: CDR1 SGDLS, CDR2 YYNGEE. There are 15 residues in the CDR3. The CDR3 sequence is CASSRYREGFETQYF. The CDR3 coding sequence is TGTGCCAGCAGCCGGTACAGGGAAGGTTTCGAGACCCAGTACTTC.

Regarding this clone: A read error is the likely source, as a far larger clone sits one nucleotide away. V gene TRBV30 combines with J gene TRBJ2-3, with a possible D match to TRBD2 (6 bases). CDR3 length: 14 amino acids. Germline V gene data show CDR1 as GTSNPN and CDR2 as SVGIG (reference sequence). The CDR3 protein is CAWTGTPGTDTHYF. DNA of the CDR3: TGTGCCTGGACCGGGACTCCCGGCACAGATACGCATTATTTT.

On this clone: A much larger clone differs from this one at a single base, so this may be a read error. This same CDR3 is encoded by further DNA sequences in the sample. V is TRBV7-9 and J is TRBJ2-1, with 14 bases matching TRBD2. The CDR3 loop spans 16 amino acids. Trimming cost V 5 bases and J 9 bases; bases outside gene matches: 9. CDR1 and CDR2 from the germline V gene are SEHNR and FQNEAQ (reference sequence). Here the CDR3 DNA reads TGTGCCAGCAGCAGGGCCGGGACTAGCGGGAGAGGTGAGCAGTTCTTC. This sequence encodes CASSRAGTSGRGEQFF.

The J gene is TRBJ1-6, the V gene TRBV9, with 9 bases lining up with TRBD1. V shed 3 bases, J shed 6 bases, and the junction held 4 bases outside the gene matches. CDR1 is SGDLS and CDR2 is YYNGEE in the germline V gene. CDR3 size: 15 residues. CDR3 sequence (DNA): TGTGCCAGCAGCGCCACAGGGGGCCGTAATTCACCCCTCCACTTT. Translation: CASSATGGRNSPLHF.

The V call is TRBV4-3, the J call TRBJ1-5; D unclear. The CDR3 runs 14 residues. Deletions cut 0 bases from V and 4 bases from J, with 7 bases between. Germline CDR1 is LGHNA and CDR2 is YSLEER. The CDR3 DNA follows: TGCGCCAGCAGCCAAGATATGGGAAATCAGCCCCAGCATTTT. This translates into CASSQDMGNQPQHF.

The V gene is TRBV5-4, the J gene TRBJ2-3; D is tentatively TRBD1 or TRBD2 (5 bases each). The CDR3 has 13 residues. V gave up 7 bases and J gave up 2 bases, with 11 bases separating them. From germline, CDR1 is SGHNT and CDR2 YYREEE (reference sequence). CDR3: CASGTGTTDTQYF. Here the CDR3 DNA reads TGTGCCAGCGGGACGGGAACCACAGATACGCAGTATTTT.

The chain carries TRBV19 and TRBJ2-1; a possible D gene is TRBD1 (6 bases). The germline gives CDR1 LNHDA, CDR2 SQIVND (reference sequence). Trimming took off 7 bases at V and 6 bases at J, with 19 bases between the two ends. The CDR3 is 15 residues long. The CDR3 here is CASKATGYLSNEQFF. DNA for the CDR3: TGTGCCAGTAAAGCGACAGGTTATCTGTCCAATGAGCAGTTCTTC. The full variable domain, rest sourced from reference TRBV19 and TRBJ2-1, is DGGITQSPKYLFRKEGQNVTLSCEQNLNHDAMYWYRQDPGQGLRLIYYSQIVNDFQKGDIAEGYSVSREKKESFPLTVTSAQKNPTAFYLCASKATGYLSNEQFFGPGTRLTVL.

A word on this clone: A far larger clone differs by one base, so this is likely a read error. This chain uses TRBV25-1 with TRBJ2-4; TRBD1 might be the D (6 bases). This CDR3 has 14 amino acids. Germline V gene lookup returns CDR1 MGHDK and CDR2 SYGVNS. Written as DNA, the CDR3 is TGTGTCAGCAGTCGGCAGGGGAGCAAAAACATTCAGTACTTC. The encoded protein is CVSSRQGSKNIQYF.

This chain connects TRBV5-1 to TRBJ1-4, with a possible D match to TRBD1 (5 bases). Trimming left V 1 base short and J 7 bases short, with 14 bases between. The CDR3 is made up of 15 amino acids. The germline gives CDR1 SGHRS, CDR2 YFSETQ. CDR3 in amino acids: CASSLQGQGSEKLFF. The CDR3 nucleotides read TGCGCCAGCAGCTTGCAAGGGCAGGGAAGTGAAAAACTGTTTTTT.

The chain carries TRBV5-6 and TRBJ1-2; D not certain. Trimming shortened V by 1 base and J by 3 bases, and 13 bases separated the two germline ends. CDR1 and CDR2 (germline): SGHDT, YYEEEE. The CDR3 has 15 amino acids. CDR3 DNA sequence: TGTGCCAGCAGCTTGCCTTCATCCCCCCACTATGGCTACACCTTC. This translates into CASSLPSSPHYGYTF.

The rearrangement uses TRBV7-3 and TRBJ2-7, with 8 bases identical to TRBD2. CDR1 and CDR2 (germline): SGHTA, FQGTGA. Germline trimming cut 5 bases from V and 4 bases from J; bases unmatched to any gene: 7. This CDR3 is 14 amino acids long. The CDR3 sequence is CASSPREGSYEQYF. The DNA for the CDR3 is TGTGCCAGCAGCCCCCGGGAGGGCTCGTACGAGCAGTACTTC.

This chain uses TRBV4-2 with TRBJ2-2; 10 positions agree with TRBD2. CDR1 is LGHNA, CDR2 YNFKEQ, per germline. CDR3 length: 17 residues. Trimming at V came to 0 bases and at J to 4 bases, leaving 5 bases not matched to a gene. The chain's CDR3 is CASSQEIIAGGTGELFF. The CDR3 DNA sequence: TGTGCCAGCAGCCAAGAAATCATAGCGGGGGGCACCGGGGAGCTGTTTTTT.